This T cell receptor (beta chain) was obtained from a study of blood T cells in healthy people across ages (dated by TCRdb to the mid-2010s). Regarding the study in general: In model experiments, template switching captured roughly one uniquely barcoded TCR beta cDNA molecule for every two T cells. The study measured age-related changes in TCR beta repertoire diversity using deep sequencing normalized with unique cDNA molecular identifiers. Four age groups were formed from the donors: young (average 16 years), middle-aged (around 40), aged (approximately 60) and long-lived (less than 85). To avoid experimental bias, donors of different ages were spread randomly across the sequencing lanes. The study analyzed two additional independent replicas of 1 million unique cDNA reads from the same blood draw for two donors, one aged 18 to 30 and one aged 80 or older. General findings and caveats noted by the study authors: Estimates of total diversity based on one million sequenced T cells were regarded as lower bounds and as underestimates. A strong correlation was found between observed TCR beta diversity and the percentage of naive T cells measured by flow cytometry. As age increased, observed TCR beta diversity per million T cells dropped in a roughly linear way, and a significant reduction was already evident by age 40. Compared with the aged group, more naive CD4+ T cells, fewer expanded clones and increased TCR diversity were shown by the long-lived group, suggesting age selection. The CMV infection status of donors was not known, potentially confounding age-related changes in expanded clonotypes. Since profiling was done on bulk unsorted PBMCs, naive and antigen-experienced compartments could not be conclusively compared.

This clonotype was picked up a small number of times. It has no known antigen specificity. No much larger clone is present one base from it, and per-base qualities are unavailable. The method was 5' RACE. Sequencing used an Illumina HiSeq 2500. The second PCR ran for about 6 to 12 cycles and used a J-beta primer mix along with a sample-barcoded 5' primer. A template-switch 5' adaptor carrying 12 random nucleotides introduced a unique molecular identifier onto each TCR beta cDNA molecule. At least 2.5 million CDR3-containing paired-end reads were obtained from each sample. First-strand cDNA was synthesized from all RNA with the Mint cDNA synthesis kit, primed by a TRBC-specific oligonucleotide. All cDNA was treated with uracil-DNA glycosylase and then went through a first 18-cycle PCR with the universal primers M1SS and BC2_uni_R. The original methods were these. For normalization, 1 million high-quality reads, each with a distinct molecular identifier, were randomly selected from each sample. Reads with shared molecular identifiers were discarded instead of being binned into consensus sequences. CDR3 identification, clonotype clustering and error correction used MiTCR with a Q25 quality threshold and the strictest error-elimination algorithm. A nonparametric unseen species model with Euler transformation was used to estimate a lower bound on total TCR beta diversity. TCRdb applied fastp at Q25 and MiXCR to the public reads, then kept only in-frame beta chains. Rows are combined by CDR3 protein, so each entry shows the most common genes and DNA. Clone size and V and J calls follow TCRdb, not the original study. The sample records about 1.7 million distinct CDR3 sequences, about 30% of which are singletons. About 7.7% of the sample is in the top ten clones.

The approximately 39 donors, aged 6 to 90 years, were systemically healthy Caucasian individuals from Russia. Each donor gave about 9.2 milliliters of peripheral blood, drawn into EDTA-treated Vacutainer tubes. Ficoll-Paque density-gradient centrifugation was used to isolate PBMCs, with at least 7 million obtained per sample. Total RNA was extracted from PBMCs with Trizol reagent, with at least 5 micrograms obtained per sample. The percentages of naive CD45RAhigh/CD27high T cells were determined by flow cytometry on a PBMC aliquot from every donor. Trimmed from V: 10 bases; trimmed from J: 7 bases; junction bases lacking a gene match: 8. The germline V gene encodes CDR1 SNHLY and CDR2 FYNNEI. Spanning cysteine to phenylalanine, the CDR3 consists of 13 amino acids. Only CDR3 DNA is held: 39 bases, read in frame from base 1.

Material: blood. This receptor chain uses TRBV2 and TRBJ2-7; 12 bases in the middle match TRBD1. The source is a woman aged 25 to 45 in good health. At the DNA level, the sequence is TGTGCCATTCCGGGACAGGGGGCTGCGGAGCAGTACTTC. The translation is CAIPGQGAAEQYF. The entire variable domain, with the stretches around the CDR3 drawn from the reference TRBV2 and TRBJ2-7 proteins, is EPEVTQTPSHQVTQMGQEVILRCVPISNHLYFYWYRQILGQKVEFLVSFYNNEISEKSEIFDDQFSVERPDGSNFTLKIRSTKLEDSAMYFCAIPGQGAAEQYFGPGTRLTVT.